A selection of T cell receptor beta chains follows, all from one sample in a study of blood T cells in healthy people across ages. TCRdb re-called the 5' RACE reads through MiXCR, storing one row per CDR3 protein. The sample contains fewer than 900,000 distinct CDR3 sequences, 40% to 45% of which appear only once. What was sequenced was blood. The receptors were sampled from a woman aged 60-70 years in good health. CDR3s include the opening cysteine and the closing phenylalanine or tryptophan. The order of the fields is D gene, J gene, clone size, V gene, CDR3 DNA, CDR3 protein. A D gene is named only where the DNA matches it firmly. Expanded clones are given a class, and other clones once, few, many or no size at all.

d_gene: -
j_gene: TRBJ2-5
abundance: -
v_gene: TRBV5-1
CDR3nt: TGCGCCAGCAGCTTGGATTTAGGCGCAGAAGAGACCCAGTACTTC
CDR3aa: CASSLDLGAEETQYF

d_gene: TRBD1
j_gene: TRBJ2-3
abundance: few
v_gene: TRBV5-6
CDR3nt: TGTGCCAGCAGCCCGGACAGGCCCAAAATGGATACGCAGTATTTT
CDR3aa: CASSPDRPKMDTQYF

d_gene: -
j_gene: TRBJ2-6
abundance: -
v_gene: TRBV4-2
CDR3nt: TGTGCCAGCAGCCCCCTCTCTGGGGCCACCGTCCTGACTTTC
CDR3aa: CASSPLSGATVLTF

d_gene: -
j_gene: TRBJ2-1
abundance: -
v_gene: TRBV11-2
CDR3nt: TGTGCCAGCAGCTTAGATCCTGGGAACCACAATGAGCAGTTCTTC
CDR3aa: CASSLDPGNHNEQFF

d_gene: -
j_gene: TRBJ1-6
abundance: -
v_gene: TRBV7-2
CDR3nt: TGTGCCAGTAGACTGATCTATAATTCACCCCTCCACTTT
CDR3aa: CASRLIYNSPLHF

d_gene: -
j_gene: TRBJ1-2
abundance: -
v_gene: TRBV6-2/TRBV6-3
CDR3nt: TGTGCCAGCAGTTACGAGAAGGACTATGGCTACACCTTC
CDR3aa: CASSYEKDYGYTF

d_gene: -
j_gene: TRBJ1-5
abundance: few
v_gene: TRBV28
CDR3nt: TGTGCCAGCAGCAGGGGACCTCACACCGAAAGCAATCAGCCCCAGCATTTT
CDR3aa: CASSRGPHTESNQPQHF

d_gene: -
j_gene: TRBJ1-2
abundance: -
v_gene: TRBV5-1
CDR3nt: TGCGCCAGCAGCTCGGAGTCAGGGACCTTTGGCTACACCTTC
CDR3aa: CASSSESGTFGYTF

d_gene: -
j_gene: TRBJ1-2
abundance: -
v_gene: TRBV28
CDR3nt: TGTGCCAGCACCTCTGGGTTATTTGACTATGGCTACACCTTC
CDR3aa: CASTSGLFDYGYTF

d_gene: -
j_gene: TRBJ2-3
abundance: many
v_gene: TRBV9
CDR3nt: TGTGCCAGCAGCGTAGGCGGATCTAGCACAGATACGCAGTATTTT
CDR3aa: CASSVGGSSTDTQYF

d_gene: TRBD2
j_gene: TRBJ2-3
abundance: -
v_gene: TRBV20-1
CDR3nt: TGCAGTGCTACGATAGCGGGAGTAATGTCAGATACGCAGTATTTT
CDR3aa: CSATIAGVMSDTQYF

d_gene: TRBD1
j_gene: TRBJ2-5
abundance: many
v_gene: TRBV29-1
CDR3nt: TGCAGCGCCTACCAACAGGGGCAAGAGACCCAGTACTTC
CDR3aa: CSAYQQGQETQYF

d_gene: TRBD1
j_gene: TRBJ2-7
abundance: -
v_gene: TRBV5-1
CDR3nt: TGCGCCAGCAGCGGGCAGGGACAGGGGGCCGAGCAGTACTTC
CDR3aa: CASSGQGQGAEQYF

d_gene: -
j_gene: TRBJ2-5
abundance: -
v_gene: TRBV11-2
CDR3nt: TGTGCCAGCACCCTCGTTGCGGGCACCTTCCAAGAGGCCCAGTACTTC
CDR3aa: CASTLVAGTFQEAQYF

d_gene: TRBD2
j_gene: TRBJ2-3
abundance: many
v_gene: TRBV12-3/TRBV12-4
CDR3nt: TGTGCCAGCAGGCCTGATATCCCGGGACTAGCGGCGGAAACTAGCACAGATACGCAGTATTTT
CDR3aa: CASRPDIPGLAAETSTDTQYF

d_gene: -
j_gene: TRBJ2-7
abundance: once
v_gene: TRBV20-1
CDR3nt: TGCAGTGCTAGAGCCCCTTTCCTGAGGGCCTACGAGCAGTACTTC
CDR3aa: CSARAPFLRAYEQYF

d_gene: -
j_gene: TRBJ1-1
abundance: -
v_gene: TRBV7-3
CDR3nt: TGTGCCAGCAGCAGCTACCAGGGAACTGAAGCTTTCTTT
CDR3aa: CASSSYQGTEAFF

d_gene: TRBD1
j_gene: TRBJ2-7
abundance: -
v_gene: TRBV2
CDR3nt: TGTGCCGGACAGACAGGGGGACACGGGACAGTCGAGCAGTACTTC
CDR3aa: CAGQTGGHGTVEQYF

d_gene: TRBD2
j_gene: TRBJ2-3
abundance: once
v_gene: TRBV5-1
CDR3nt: TGCGCCAGCAGCAGGGGACTAGCGGGGACCTCTAGCACAGATACGCGGTATTTT
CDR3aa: CASSRGLAGTSSTDTRYF

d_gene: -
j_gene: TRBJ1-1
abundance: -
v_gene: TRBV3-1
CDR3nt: TGTGCCAGCAGCCAAATCAGGGACACTGAAGCTTTCTTT
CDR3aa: CASSQIRDTEAFF

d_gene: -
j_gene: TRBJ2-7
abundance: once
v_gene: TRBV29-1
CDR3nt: TGCAGCGTTGCCGCCAGCGGGACATCCCTCGGCAACTCCTACAATGAGCAGTACTTC
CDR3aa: CSVAASGTSLGNSYNEQYF

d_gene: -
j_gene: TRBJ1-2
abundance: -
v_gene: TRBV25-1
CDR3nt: TGTGCCAGCAGTGACGGGGTGGGGCGCGGCTATGGCTACACCTTC
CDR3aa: CASSDGVGRGYGYTF

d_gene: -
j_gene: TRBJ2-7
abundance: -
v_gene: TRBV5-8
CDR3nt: TGTGCCAGCAGCTCTCACAGCTCCTACGAGCAGTACTTC
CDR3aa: CASSSHSSYEQYF

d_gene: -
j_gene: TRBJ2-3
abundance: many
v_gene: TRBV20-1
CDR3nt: TGCAGTGCTAGAGACGGAGTACTCACAGATACGCAGTATTTT
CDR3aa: CSARDGVLTDTQYF

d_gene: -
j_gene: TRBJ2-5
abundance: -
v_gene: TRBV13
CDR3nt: TGTGCCAGCAGCCTGGGACCTCAAGACACCCAGTACTTC
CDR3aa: CASSLGPQDTQYF

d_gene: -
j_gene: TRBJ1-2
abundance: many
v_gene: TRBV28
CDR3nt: TGTGCCGAGATGGGAGCGAACTATGGCTACACCTTC
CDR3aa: CAEMGANYGYTF

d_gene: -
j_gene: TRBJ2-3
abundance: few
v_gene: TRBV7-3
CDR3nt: TGTGCCAGCAAAGCGGTAGGCACAGATACGCAGTATTTT
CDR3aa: CASKAVGTDTQYF

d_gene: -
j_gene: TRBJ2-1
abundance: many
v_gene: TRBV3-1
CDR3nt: TGTGCCAGCAGCCAAGTAACTGGTATAGGGCAGTTCTTC
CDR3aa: CASSQVTGIGQFF

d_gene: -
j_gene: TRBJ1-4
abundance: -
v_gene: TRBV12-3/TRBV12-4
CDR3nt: TGTGCCAGCACCCTGGGGGGAACTAATGAAAAACTGTTTTTT
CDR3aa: CASTLGGTNEKLFF

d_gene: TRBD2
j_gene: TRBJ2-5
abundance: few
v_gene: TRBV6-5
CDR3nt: TGTGCCAGCAGTTACTCGTCAAGCGGGGGACAAGAGACCCAGTACTTC
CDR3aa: CASSYSSSGGQETQYF

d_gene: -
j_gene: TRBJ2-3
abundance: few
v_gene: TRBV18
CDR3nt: TGTGCCAGCTCACCACCCCAGTGGACTTCTAGCACAGATACGCAGTATTTT
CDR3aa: CASSPPQWTSSTDTQYF

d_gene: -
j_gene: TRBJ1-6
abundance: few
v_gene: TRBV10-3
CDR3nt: TGTGCCATCAGCCGAGACAGTAATTCACCCCTCCACTTT
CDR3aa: CAISRDSNSPLHF

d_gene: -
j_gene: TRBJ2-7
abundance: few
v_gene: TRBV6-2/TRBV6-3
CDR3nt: TGTGCCAGCAGTTACTCGACACACGAGCAGTACTTC
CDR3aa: CASSYSTHEQYF

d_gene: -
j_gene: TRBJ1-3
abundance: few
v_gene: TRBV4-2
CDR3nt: TGTGCCAGCAGCCAAGATGTGGGTTCAGGAAACACCATATATTTT
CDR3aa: CASSQDVGSGNTIYF

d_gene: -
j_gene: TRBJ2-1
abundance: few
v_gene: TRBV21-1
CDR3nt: TGTGCCAGCAGCACGCCTGTATACAATGAGCAGTTCTTC
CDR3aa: CASSTPVYNEQFF

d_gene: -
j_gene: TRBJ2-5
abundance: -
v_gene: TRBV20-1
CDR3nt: TGCAGTGCTAGGCCCTCTAAGGAGACCCAGTACTTC
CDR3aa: CSARPSKETQYF

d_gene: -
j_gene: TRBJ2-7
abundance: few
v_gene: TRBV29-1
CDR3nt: TGCAGGATTAACGGCAGGACCAAACTCTACGAGCAGTACTTC
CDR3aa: CRINGRTKLYEQYF

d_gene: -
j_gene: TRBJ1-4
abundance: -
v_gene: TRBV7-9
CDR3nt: TGTGCCAGCAGCTTAGTTTTTGAATTCGGGACACCTGACGAAAAACTGTTTTTT
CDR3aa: CASSLVFEFGTPDEKLFF

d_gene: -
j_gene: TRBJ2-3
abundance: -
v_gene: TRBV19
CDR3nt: TGTGCCAGTAGTATTGGACCAGGGTTTGTGAGGGATGCGCAGTATTTT
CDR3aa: CASSIGPGFVRDAQYF

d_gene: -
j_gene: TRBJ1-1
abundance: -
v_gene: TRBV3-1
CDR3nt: TGTGCCAGCAGCCCGGCAGCTACGAACACTGAAGCTTTCTTT
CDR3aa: CASSPAATNTEAFF

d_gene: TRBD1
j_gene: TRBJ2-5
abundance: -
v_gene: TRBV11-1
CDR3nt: TGTGCCAGCAGCTTAACGTTGACAGGGCGCCAAGAGACCCAGTACTTC
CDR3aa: CASSLTLTGRQETQYF